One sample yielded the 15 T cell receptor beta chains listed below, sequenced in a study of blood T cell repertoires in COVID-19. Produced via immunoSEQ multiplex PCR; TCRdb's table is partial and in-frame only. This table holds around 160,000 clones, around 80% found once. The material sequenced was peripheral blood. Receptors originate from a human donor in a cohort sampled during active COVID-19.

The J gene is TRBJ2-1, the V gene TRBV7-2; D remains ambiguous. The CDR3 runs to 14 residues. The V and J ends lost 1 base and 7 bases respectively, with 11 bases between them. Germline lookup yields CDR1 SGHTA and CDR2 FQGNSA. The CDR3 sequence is CASSLEVSWNEQFF. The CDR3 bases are TGTGCCAGCAGCTTAGAGGTTAGCTGGAATGAGCAGTTCTTC. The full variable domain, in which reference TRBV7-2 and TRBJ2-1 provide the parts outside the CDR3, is GAGVSQSPSNKVTEKGKDVELRCDPISGHTALYWYRQSLGQGLEFLIYFQGNSAPDKSGLPSDRFSAERTGGSVSTLTIQRTQQEDSAVYLCASSLEVSWNEQFFGPGTRLTVL.

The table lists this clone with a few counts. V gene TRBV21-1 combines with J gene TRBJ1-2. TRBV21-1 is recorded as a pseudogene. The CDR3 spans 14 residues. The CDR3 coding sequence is TGTGCCAGCAGCAAAGGAGGCTCTAACTATGGCTACACCTTC. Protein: CASSKGGSNYGYTF.

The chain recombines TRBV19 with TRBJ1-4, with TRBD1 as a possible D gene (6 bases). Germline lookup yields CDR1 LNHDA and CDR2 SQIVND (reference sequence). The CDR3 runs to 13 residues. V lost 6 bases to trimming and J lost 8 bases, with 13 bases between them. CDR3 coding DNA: TGTGCCAGTAGGCAGGGGATGGTGGAAAAACTGTTTTTT. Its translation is CASRQGMVEKLFF.

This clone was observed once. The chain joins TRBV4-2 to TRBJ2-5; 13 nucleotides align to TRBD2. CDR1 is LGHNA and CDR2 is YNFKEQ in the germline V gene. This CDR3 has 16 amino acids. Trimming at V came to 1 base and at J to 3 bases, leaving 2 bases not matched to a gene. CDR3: CASSQGTSGGKETQYF. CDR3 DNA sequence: TGTGCCAGCAGCCAAGGGACTAGCGGGGGCAAAGAGACCCAGTACTTC.

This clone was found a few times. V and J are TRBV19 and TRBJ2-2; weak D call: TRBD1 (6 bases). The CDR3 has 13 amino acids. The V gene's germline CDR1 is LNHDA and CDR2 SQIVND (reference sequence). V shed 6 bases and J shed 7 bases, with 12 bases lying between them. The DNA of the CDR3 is TGTGCCAGTAGCACTACAGGGTTCGGGGAGCTGTTTTTT. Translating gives CASSTTGFGELFF. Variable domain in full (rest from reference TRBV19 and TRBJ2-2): DGGITQSPKYLFRKEGQNVTLSCEQNLNHDAMYWYRQDPGQGLRLIYYSQIVNDFQKGDIAEGYSVSREKKESFPLTVTSAQKNPTAFYLCASSTTGFGELFFGEGSRLTVL.

The CDR3 nucleotides read TGCAGCGTTGAAGATATAGCCCCCGGGACTAGGTCCTACAATGAGCAGTTCTTC. As protein: CSVEDIAPGTRSYNEQFF. The genes are TRBV29-1 and TRBJ2-1, with TRBD2 matching over 8 bases. Germline CDR1 SQVTM, CDR2 ANQGSEA. V gave up 0 bases and J gave up 1 base; unmatched junction bases: 11. This CDR3 comprises 18 residues.

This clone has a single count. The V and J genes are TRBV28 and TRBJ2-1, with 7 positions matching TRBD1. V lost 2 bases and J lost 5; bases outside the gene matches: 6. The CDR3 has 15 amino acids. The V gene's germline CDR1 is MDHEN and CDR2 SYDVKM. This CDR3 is CASSLGGQKNNEQFF. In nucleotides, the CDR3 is TGTGCCAGCAGTTTAGGGGGACAGAAAAACAATGAGCAGTTCTTC.

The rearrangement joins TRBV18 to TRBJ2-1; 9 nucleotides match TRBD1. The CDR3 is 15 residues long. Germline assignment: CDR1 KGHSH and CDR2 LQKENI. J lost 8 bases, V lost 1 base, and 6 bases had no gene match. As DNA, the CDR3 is TGTGCCAGCTCACCACGGGACAGGGCTTACGATGAGCAGTTCTTC. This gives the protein CASSPRDRAYDEQFF.

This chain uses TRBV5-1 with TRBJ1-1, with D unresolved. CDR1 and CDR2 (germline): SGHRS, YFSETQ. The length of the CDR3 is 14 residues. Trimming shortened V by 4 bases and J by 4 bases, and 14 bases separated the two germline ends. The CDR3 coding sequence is TGCGCCAGCAGCCCTCAGGATCATCCCACTGAAGCTTTCTTT. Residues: CASSPQDHPTEAFF. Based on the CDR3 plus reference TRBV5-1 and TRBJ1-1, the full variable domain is KAGVTQTPRYLIKTRGQQVTLSCSPISGHRSVSWYQQTPGQGLQFLFEYFSETQRNKGNFPGRFSGRQFSNSRSEMNVSTLELGDSALYLCASSPQDHPTEAFFGQGTRLTVV.

The CDR3 here is CASSTGAGANVLTF. The DNA for the CDR3 is TGTGCCAGCTCGACAGGGGCTGGGGCCAACGTCCTGACTTTC. The V and J genes are TRBV2 and TRBJ2-6, with 8 bases aligning to TRBD1. This CDR3 is 14 amino acids long. Germline V gives CDR1 SNHLY, CDR2 FYNNEI. Trimming cost V 8 bases and J 2 bases; bases outside gene matches: 2.

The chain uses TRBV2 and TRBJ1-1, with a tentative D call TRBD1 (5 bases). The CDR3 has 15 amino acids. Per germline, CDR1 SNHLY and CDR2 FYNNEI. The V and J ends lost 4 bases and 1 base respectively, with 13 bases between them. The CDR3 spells CASSVDRGGNTEAFF. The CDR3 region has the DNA TGTGCCAGCAGTGTCGATCGGGGGGGGAACACTGAAGCTTTCTTT.

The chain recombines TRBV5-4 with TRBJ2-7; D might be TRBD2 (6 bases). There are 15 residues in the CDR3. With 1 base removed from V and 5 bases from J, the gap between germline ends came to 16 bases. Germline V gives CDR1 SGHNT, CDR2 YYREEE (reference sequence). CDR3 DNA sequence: TGTGCCAGCAGCTTGAGCACTAGCTCGAGCCACGAGCAGTACTTC. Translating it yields CASSLSTSSSHEQYF.

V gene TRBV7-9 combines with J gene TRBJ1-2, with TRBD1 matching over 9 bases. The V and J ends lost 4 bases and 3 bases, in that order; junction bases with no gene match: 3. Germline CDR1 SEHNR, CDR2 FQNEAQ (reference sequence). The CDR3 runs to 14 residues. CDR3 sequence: CASSSGQGDYGYTF. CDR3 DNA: TGTGCCAGCAGCTCGGGACAGGGCGACTATGGCTACACCTTC.

The CDR3 DNA follows: TGTGCCAGCAGTCCTTACAGGGGTGACTATGGCTACACCTTC. Translated, it gives CASSPYRGDYGYTF. The V call is TRBV6-5, the J call TRBJ1-2; 7 bases fit TRBD1. J was trimmed by 3 bases and V by 5 bases; bases with no gene match: 6. The CDR3 sequence is 14 residues long. Germline V gene sequence: CDR1 MNHEY, CDR2 SVGAGI.

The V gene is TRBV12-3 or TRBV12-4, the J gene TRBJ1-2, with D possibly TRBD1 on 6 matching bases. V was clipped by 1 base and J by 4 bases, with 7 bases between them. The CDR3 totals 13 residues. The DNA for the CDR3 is TGTGCCAGCAGTTTAGGCAGGGGCTATGGCTACACCTTC. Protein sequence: CASSLGRGYGYTF.